This T cell receptor beta chain was recorded in a study of shared clonotypes between healthy human individuals. This CDR3 is built from 13 residues. V lost 0 bases and J lost 6, with 6 bases in between. Per the germline V gene, CDR1 is KGHSH and CDR2 is LQKENI. This clone is a singleton in its sample. This table comes from immunoSEQ multiplex PCR, and its TCRdb copy is limited to in-frame clones, with some not included. The sample has 2 million to 2.5 million clones, approximately 94% seen once. The sequenced material came from naive CD4+ T cells sorted from blood. Regarding subset: CD45RA+ positively selected. The chain links TRBV18 to TRBJ1-5; possibly TRBD1 for D (5 bases). This sequence originates from a young man in good health. CDR3 amino acids: CASSPPGVQPQHF. CDR3 coding DNA: TGTGCCAGCTCACCACCAGGGGTTCAGCCCCAGCATTTT. The full variable domain, its missing parts supplied by reference TRBV18 and TRBJ1-5, is NAGVMQNPRHLVRRRGQEARLRCSPMKGHSHVYWYRQLPEEGLKFMVYLQKENIIDESGMPKERFSAEFPKEGPSILRIQQVVRGDSAAYFCASSPPGVQPQHFGDGTRLSIL.